This T cell receptor (beta chain) was obtained from a study of blood T cell repertoires in COVID-19. Turning to the study itself: Collection of acute and convalescent COVID-19 samples took place in the United States, Italy and Spain. Nucleic acid was either cDNA or gDNA, and it came from T cells, B-cell-depleted T cells, or PBMCs.

V lost 7 bases and J lost 4; bases outside the gene matches: 8. The V gene's germline CDR1 is LNHDA and CDR2 SQIVND (reference sequence). The CDR3 sequence is 15 residues long. Original methodology: Scientists estimated how many nucleated cells there were by amplifying reference gene primers. TCRdb keeps only in-frame clones here, not all; method: immunoSEQ multiplex PCR. The DNA gave D and trimming, while V, J and clone size come from that table. The table records around 91,000 clones, 85% of them present only once. Specimen: peripheral blood. This clonotype originated in a man older than 75 with acute or convalescent COVID-19. This chain joins TRBV19 and TRBJ1-5; 9 positions agree with TRBD1. CDR3 sequence: CASTAQDRGNQPQHF. The CDR3 DNA is TGTGCCAGTACCGCCCAGGACAGGGGAAATCAGCCCCAGCATTTT.